This T cell receptor beta chain was recorded in a study of Graves' ophthalmopathy and Graves' hyperthyroidism. Overall study findings and caveats: Both an approximately 70% sensitivity and an approximately 76% specificity characterized the model's predictions of ophthalmopathy progression.

Germline V CDR1 and CDR2: MDHEN, SYDVKM. V was pared by 8 bases and J by 6 bases, with 7 bases between. This CDR3 contains 10 residues. This clonotype was counted at least ten times. Its cognate antigen is unknown. Amplified TCR beta CDR3 regions were obtained using RNA transcripts as template. Following a first-round RT-PCR that used HTBI primers, a second-round multiplex PCR was carried out. TCRdb reprocessed the multiplex PCR reads via MiXCR and lists one record per CDR3 protein. The table lists under 350,000 distinct CDR3 sequences, roughly 16% of them singletons. The origin of this receptor is an adult man with Graves' ophthalmopathy. Sequencing was done on a sample of peripheral blood. This chain uses TRBV28 with TRBJ1-1; D gene uncertain. Here the CDR3 reads CASSDAEAFF. The DNA for the CDR3 is TGTGCCAGCTCGGACGCTGAAGCTTTCTTT.